This T cell receptor (beta chain) was recorded in a study of T cell responses to AZD1222 COVID-19 vaccine. Findings of the study overall: The donors showed a predominance of white British ancestry and of females, with possible underestimation of clonal diversity. Samples come after the peak T cell response, not at day 14. Spike-specific TCR repertoires showed rising breadth and depth after two AZD1222 doses.

CDR3 size: 14 residues. Deletions cut 1 base from V and 1 base from J, with 7 bases between. Germline V CDR1 and CDR2: SEHNR, FQNEAQ (reference sequence). Regarding this clone: Its antigen is undetermined.

Some clones are missing from TCRdb's copy, which holds only in-frame ones; the method was immunoSEQ multiplex PCR. The sample shows over 110,000 clones, 92% of them seen only once. The genes are TRBV7-9 and TRBJ1-1; D is unresolved. The clonotype originates from an adult who received the AZD1222 COVID-19 vaccine. The material was peripheral blood, obtained 28 days after the second AZD1222 dose. Written as DNA, the CDR3 is TGTGCCAGCAGCTTAGTTGACACGAACACTGAAGCTTTCTTT. Its protein is CASSLVDTNTEAFF. Full variable domain (outside the CDR3, taken from reference TRBV7-9 and TRBJ1-1): DTGVSQNPRHKITKRGQNVTFRCDPISEHNRLYWYRQTLGQGPEFLTYFQNEAQLEKSRLLSDRFSAERPKGSFSTLEIQRTEQGDSAMYLCASSLVDTNTEAFFGQGTRLTVV.